This is a list of T cell receptor beta chains from one sample in a study of PD-L1 blockade in urothelial cancer. Data came from immunoSEQ multiplex PCR; TCRdb stores just in-frame clones and leaves some out. The data hold around 100,000 clones, with approximately 91% observed a single time. The sample consisted of PBMCs, taken around atezolizumab (anti-PD-L1) treatment. The receptors were gathered from a woman older than 75 with urothelial cancer. The CDR3 runs from the conserved cysteine through the conserved F or W. A D gene is named only where the DNA matches it firmly. Part of the rows lack a size; the others show once, few, many or a class for expanded clones.

clone_size	j_call	v_call	d_call	cdr3_aa	cdr3_nt
NA	TRBJ2-1	TRBV5-6	NA	CASSLAGEQFF	TGTGCCAGCAGCTTGGCGGGGGAGCAGTTCTTC
NA	TRBJ2-7	TRBV27	NA	CASSLQVSYEQYF	TGTGCCAGCAGTTTACAGGTTTCCTACGAGCAGTACTTC
NA	TRBJ2-3	TRBV10-3	NA	CAALRGGGSTDTQYF	TGTGCCGCGCTAAGGGGGGGCGGGAGCACAGATACGCAGTATTTT
NA	TRBJ2-7	TRBV9	TRBD2	CASSDGTSGYEQYF	TGTGCCAGCAGCGACGGGACTAGCGGCTACGAGCAGTACTTC
NA	TRBJ2-1	TRBV18	NA	CASSPDSNRNNEQFF	TGTGCCAGCTCACCGGACAGTAATCGGAACAATGAGCAGTTCTTC
NA	TRBJ1-5	TRBV9	NA	CASSPTSFPNQPQHF	TGTGCCAGCAGCCCCACTTCATTCCCAAACCAGCCCCAGCATTTT
few	TRBJ2-7	TRBV19	TRBD2	CASSISGTKGRREQYF	TGTGCCAGTAGTATCTCCGGGACTAAAGGTCGGAGGGAGCAGTACTTC
NA	TRBJ1-2	TRBV19	TRBD1	CASSNPRQGPFPGYTF	TGTGCCAGTAGTAACCCCCGACAGGGGCCGTTTCCGGGCTACACCTTC
NA	TRBJ2-7	TRBV14	NA	CASSADWPASYEQYF	TGTGCCAGCAGCGCGGACTGGCCGGCGTCCTACGAGCAGTACTTC
NA	TRBJ2-1	TRBV30	TRBD1	CACPIGTGNIGVQFF	TGTGCCTGCCCCATCGGGACAGGGAATATAGGGGTGCAGTTCTTC
NA	TRBJ1-2	TRBV6-5	NA	CASNPSGGAYGYTF	TGTGCCAGCAACCCTTCCGGGGGTGCCTATGGCTACACCTTC
once	TRBJ2-3	TRBV19	NA	CASSGDRRSTDTQYF	TGTGCCAGTAGCGGTGACAGGCGAAGCACAGATACGCAGTATTTT
NA	TRBJ2-7	TRBV29-1	TRBD1	CSALGQGNYEQYF	TGCAGCGCCCTGGGACAGGGGAACTACGAGCAGTACTTC
NA	TRBJ1-1	TRBV6-1	NA	CASSEGGRGRNTEAFF	TGTGCCAGCAGTGAAGGGGGTAGGGGGAGGAACACTGAAGCTTTCTTT
NA	TRBJ2-5	TRBV6-5	NA	CASSYFGQWETQYF	TGTGCCAGCAGTTACTTTGGGCAGTGGGAGACCCAGTACTTC
NA	TRBJ1-5	TRBV18	NA	CASSPVGSRGNQPQHF	TGTGCCAGCTCTCCAGTTGGGAGTAGGGGCAATCAGCCCCAGCATTTT
NA	TRBJ2-5	TRBV15	TRBD1	CATRDDRGGETQYF	TGTGCCACCAGAGACGACAGGGGCGGCGAGACCCAGTACTTC
few	TRBJ1-2	TRBV30	NA	CAWSVGAGRATRFDYGYTF	TGTGCCTGGAGTGTAGGGGCAGGTCGGGCGACCCGGTTCGACTATGGCTACACCTTC
NA	TRBJ1-4	TRBV2	TRBD1	CASSEPQGVGEKLFF	TGTGCCAGCAGTGAGCCCCAGGGGGTGGGTGAAAAACTGTTTTTT
NA	TRBJ2-7	TRBV27	NA	CASSFRTLAKPYEQYF	TGTGCCAGCAGTTTCCGCACTCTAGCGAAGCCCTACGAGCAGTACTTC
few	TRBJ2-1	TRBV18	NA	CASSPPNQGLSYNEQFF	TGTGCCAGCTCACCACCGAATCAGGGGCTATCCTACAATGAGCAGTTCTTC
NA	TRBJ2-4	TRBV5-4	NA	CASSLKLHDRNIQYF	TGTGCCAGCAGCTTGAAACTTCACGACAGAAACATTCAGTACTTC
NA	TRBJ2-7	TRBV29-1	NA	CSVSPPGGTGSYEQYF	TGCAGCGTCTCACCCCCCGGGGGGACAGGCTCCTACGAGCAGTACTTC
NA	TRBJ1-1	TRBV28	TRBD1	CASSSTGGMNTEAFF	TGTGCCAGCAGTTCGACAGGGGGAATGAACACTGAAGCTTTCTTT
NA	TRBJ2-2	TRBV19	NA	CASKRGGGELFF	TGTGCCAGTAAACGGGGAGGCGGGGAGCTGTTTTTT
NA	TRBJ2-3	TRBV19	TRBD1	CASSNDRVSDTQYF	TGTGCCAGTTCGAATGACAGGGTTTCAGATACGCAGTATTTT
NA	TRBJ2-7	TRBV7-9	TRBD1	CASSPTEGTGPYEQYF	TGTGCCAGCAGCCCAACGGAAGGGACAGGGCCCTACGAGCAGTACTTC